This is a list of T cell receptor beta chains from one sample in a study of regulatory T cells in long-lasting Graves disease. Via MiXCR, TCRdb re-called the multiplex PCR reads, giving one row per CDR3 protein. In the table there are 350,000 to 450,000 distinct CDR3 sequences, approximately 25% of which are singletons. This specimen was peripheral blood mononuclear cells (PBMCs), taken when the disease was refractory, from a patient treated with antithyroid drugs. Every receptor here comes from a woman aged 40 to 50 with Graves disease. Each CDR3 is given without its conserved first and last residue. Clone sizes are given selectively: once, few, many, or a class where the clone is expanded.

CDR3aa	j_gene	abundance	v_gene
ASSPAASYEQY	TRBJ2-7	NA	TRBV4-1
ASSYLGTAFYEQY	TRBJ2-7	many	TRBV6-5
ASNAWLGYGYT	TRBJ1-2	NA	TRBV28
ASRRPGLAGGYEQY	TRBJ2-7	many	TRBV7-2
ASSYWEWGGEETQY	TRBJ2-5	many	TRBV6-5
ASSKPGQKGTEAF	TRBJ1-1	many	TRBV6-1
ASKDRQNTGELF	TRBJ2-2	many	TRBV6-4
ASSMTSGSIQRETQY	TRBJ2-5	NA	TRBV4-1
ASTGPHYEQY	TRBJ2-7	few	TRBV5-1
ASSTVGSPLH	TRBJ1-6	NA	TRBV27
ASSETGLQPQH	TRBJ1-5	few	TRBV25-1
ASSYGPPVAGNTIY	TRBJ1-3	once	TRBV6-9